Each of the 27 T cell receptor beta chains below was sequenced from the same sample in a study of T cells in Graves' hyperthyroidism and ophthalmopathy. From RNA transcripts, TCR beta CDR3 regions were amplified. HTBI primers drove first-round RT-PCR of the TCR CDR3. TCRdb called the multiplex PCR reads again in MiXCR, with one record for every CDR3 protein. The sample comprises hundreds of thousands of distinct CDR3 sequences, about 43% of which are singletons, and 8.2% rests with the top ten. What was sequenced was peripheral blood or thyroid tissue (not recorded which). Every receptor here comes from a woman between 18 and 29 years old with Graves' hyperthyroidism.

This clonotype has more than one count but fewer than ten. A junction boundary mismatches the germline segment, possibly from a read error. This chain uses TRBV7-9 with TRBJ1-1; 9 nucleotides agree with TRBD1. In germline, CDR1 is SEHNR, CDR2 FQNEAQ (reference sequence). This CDR3 is built from 15 residues. As DNA, the CDR3 is TGCGCCAGCAGCCAAGTTTTGGGACAGGGTACTGAAGCTTTCTTT. This sequence encodes CASSQVLGQGTEAFF.

Comment on this clonotype: The germline gene is not matched at one end of the junction; a read error may be the cause. The V call is TRBV5-1, the J call TRBJ1-1, with 7 bases that match TRBD1. This CDR3 region has 16 residues. Germline CDR1 is SGHRS and CDR2 is YFSETQ. CDR3 DNA: TGCGCCAGCAGCTTGGACCTACAGGGGCCGAACACTGCAGCTTTCTTT. Protein product: CASSLDLQGPNTAAFF.

In the case of this clonotype: A read error may explain this, as a much larger clone is one base away. V usage is TRBV5-1 and J usage is TRBJ1-4; D gene unclear. V lost 3 bases, J lost 7 bases, and 10 bases lay in between. The germline V gene encodes CDR1 SGHRS and CDR2 YFSETQ. This CDR3 contains 13 residues. This CDR3 is CASSSVRGEKLFF. As DNA, the CDR3 is TGCGCCAGCAGCTCGGTTCGCGGTGAAAAACTGTTTTTT.

This clonotype was seen many times. The chain has TRBV2 and TRBJ1-1; TRBD1 might be the D (6 bases). Germline V gives CDR1 SNHLY, CDR2 FYNNEI. The V end was cut by 6 bases, the J end by 0 bases, with 11 bases between. CDR3 length: 14 residues. The CDR3 bases are TGTGCCAGCAGGGAGGGGGTCATGAACACTGAAGCTTTCTTT. Translated: CASREGVMNTEAFF.

This clonotype has at least ten counts. The chain employs TRBV7-2 and TRBJ2-2; D may be TRBD2 (6 bases). This CDR3 has 15 amino acids. Looked up from germline, CDR1 is SGHTA and CDR2 is FQGNSA. Trimming shortened V by 8 bases and J by 6 bases, and 19 bases separated the two germline ends. The CDR3 loop is CASSYVLGGAGELFF. CDR3 bases: TGTGCCAGCTCTTATGTCCTGGGCGGGGCCGGGGAGCTGTTTTTT.

The J gene is TRBJ1-5, the V gene TRBV19; 7 positions agree with TRBD1. J lost 0 bases, V lost 8 bases, and 4 bases had no gene match. Germline loops: CDR1 LNHDA, CDR2 SQIVND (reference sequence). The CDR3 contains 14 residues. The CDR3 here is CASQGGYSNQPQHF. CDR3 nucleotide sequence: TGTGCCAGTCAGGGGGGGTATAGCAATCAGCCCCAGCATTTT. The full variable domain, rest sourced from reference TRBV19 and TRBJ1-5, is DGGITQSPKYLFRKEGQNVTLSCEQNLNHDAMYWYRQDPGQGLRLIYYSQIVNDFQKGDIAEGYSVSREKKESFPLTVTSAQKNPTAFYLCASQGGYSNQPQHFGDGTRLSIL.

The rearrangement links TRBV10-3 to TRBJ2-7; D might be TRBD1 (7 bases). From germline, CDR1 is ENHRY and CDR2 SYGVKD. The V and J ends lost 6 bases and 2 bases respectively, with 14 bases between them. The CDR3 spans 14 residues. The chain's CDR3 is CAIRGGQSTYEQYF. The DNA of the CDR3 is TGTGCCATCAGGGGGGGACAGAGCACCTACGAGCAGTACTTC.

The sample holds a few counts of this clonotype. V is TRBV20-1 and J is TRBJ2-2, with D possibly being TRBD2 (6 bases). CDR1 and CDR2 (germline): DFQATT, SNEGSKA (reference sequence). The V and J ends lost 3 bases and 4 bases respectively, with 12 bases between them. The CDR3 totals 14 residues. For the CDR3, the DNA is TGCAGTGCTAGGACTAGACGGTCCACCGGGGAGCTGTTTTTT. The encoded protein is CSARTRRSTGELFF.

The sample holds a few counts of this clonotype. Just one base apart from a much larger clone, this may be a read error. V is TRBV13 and J is TRBJ2-7; D remains ambiguous. The CDR3 loop spans 11 amino acids. The V gene lost 1 base and the J gene lost 6 bases, with 4 bases spanning the gap. The germline V gene encodes CDR1 PRHDT and CDR2 FYEKMQ (reference sequence). For the CDR3, the DNA is TGTGCCAGCAGCTTAGACTCCGAGCAGTACTTC. This codes for CASSLDSEQYF.

This clonotype was counted at least ten times. The rearrangement joins TRBV7-2 to TRBJ2-5, with a possible D match to TRBD2 (5 bases). The CDR3 is 15 residues long. V shed 2 bases and J shed 1 base, with 11 bases lying between them. Germline CDR1 SGHTA, CDR2 FQGNSA. CDR3 residues: CASSLTDLPQETQYF. The CDR3 DNA reads TGTGCCAGCAGCTTAACGGACTTACCCCAAGAGACCCAGTACTTC.

The genes are TRBV14 and TRBJ1-2; TRBD1 matches 9 bases. The CDR3 loop spans 14 amino acids. From germline, CDR1 is SGHDN and CDR2 FVKESK. With 4 bases clipped from V and 7 bases from J, the junction kept 7 bases outside the gene matches. Here the CDR3 DNA reads TGTGCCAGCAGCCGGGCCCGGGACAGGGCTGGCTACACCTTC. This gives the protein CASSRARDRAGYTF.

This clonotype was seen more than once but under ten times. The CDR3 reads CASTERSTIYF. In DNA, the CDR3 is TGTGCCAGCACCGAGCGAAGCACCATATATTTT. The chain has TRBV6-1 and TRBJ1-3, with D unclear. CDR1 MNHNS and CDR2 SASEGT come from the germline V gene. V was shortened by 7 bases and J by 9 bases, with 10 bases between the two germline ends. This CDR3 contains 11 residues.

This clonotype was found a few times. The chain is built from TRBV6-5 and TRBJ2-5; 10 bases align to TRBD1. Trimming at V came to 8 bases and at J to 7 bases, leaving 10 bases not matched to a gene. The germline CDR1 and CDR2 sequences are MNHEY and SVGAGI. The CDR3 has 14 amino acids. This CDR3 is CASGAGGQGVTQYF. CDR3 nucleotide sequence: TGTGCCAGCGGAGCCGGTGGACAGGGGGTGACCCAGTACTTC.

In the case of this clonotype: One end of the junction fails to match germline, which may point to a read error. The rearrangement uses TRBV7-9 and TRBJ1-2; D not resolved. Germline CDR1 SEHNR, CDR2 FQNEAQ (reference sequence). The CDR3 is made up of 11 amino acids. The chain's CDR3 is CASSQDVGYTF. CDR3 DNA: TGCGCCAGCAGCCAAGATGTGGGCTACACCTTC.

This clonotype was seen only a few times. This sequence joins TRBV7-9 and TRBJ2-7; D may correspond to TRBD1 or TRBD2 (5 bases each). The germline V gene has CDR1 SEHNR and CDR2 FQNEAQ (reference sequence). Between the trimmed V and J ends, which lost 1 base and 3 bases, there was a span of 10 bases. The CDR3 totals 14 residues. The CDR3 sequence: CASSLDRGVYEQYF. Here the CDR3 DNA reads TGTGCCAGCAGCTTAGATAGGGGAGTCTACGAGCAGTACTTC.

The chain joins TRBV29-1 to TRBJ1-5; TRBD1 aligns across 10 bases. The length of the CDR3 is 14 residues. V shed 8 bases, J shed 5 bases, and the junction held 9 bases outside the gene matches. Germline CDR1 is SQVTM and CDR2 is ANQGSEA. The CDR3 spells CSSKTGGRHQPQHF. For the CDR3, the DNA is TGCAGCAGTAAGACAGGGGGCAGGCATCAGCCCCAGCATTTT.

This clonotype was observed many times. This sequence joins TRBV10-3 and TRBJ2-7; 8 nucleotides match TRBD2. Germline V gene sequence: CDR1 ENHRY, CDR2 SYGVKD. CDR3 length: 15 residues. V shed 0 bases, J shed 2 bases, and the junction held 3 bases outside the gene matches. The CDR3 coding sequence is TGTGCCATCAGTGAGTCCGGGAGGGGACCCTACGAGCAGTACTTC. It codes for CAISESGRGPYEQYF.

CDR3 sequence: CASSSDRTFYGYTF. The DNA of the CDR3 is TGTGCCAGCAGCTCAGACAGGACTTTCTATGGCTACACCTTC. The chain recombines TRBV5-4 with TRBJ1-2; D may be TRBD1 (6 bases). The CDR3 extends over 14 amino acids. Looked up from germline, CDR1 is SGHNT and CDR2 is YYREEE (reference sequence). V dropped 3 bases and J dropped 4 bases, with 13 bases sitting between them.

The V gene is TRBV12-3 or TRBV12-4, the J gene TRBJ1-1; the D is unclear. The length of the CDR3 is 14 residues. Deletions cut 2 bases from V and 1 base from J, with 8 bases between. CDR3 DNA: TGTGCCAGCAGTTTATCCGTAGAGAACACTGAAGCTTTCTTT. It codes for CASSLSVENTEAFF.

V usage is TRBV7-9 and J usage is TRBJ2-7; D gene uncertain. The CDR3 consists of 12 residues. The V end was cut by 0 bases, the J end by 9 bases, with 9 bases between. Germline V lookup: CDR1 SEHNR, CDR2 FQNEAQ (reference sequence). The CDR3 reads CASSLAESGQYF. As DNA, the CDR3 is TGTGCCAGCAGCTTAGCTGAGTCGGGGCAGTACTTC.

The rearrangement uses TRBV11-2 and TRBJ2-7, with 7 bases fitting TRBD1. The junction had 10 bases not matched to a gene; V was cut back by 11 bases and J by 0 bases. CDR1 SGHAT and CDR2 FQNNGV come from the germline V gene. The CDR3 has 14 residues. DNA of the CDR3: TGTGCCTGCGTAGACAGGGCGAGCTCCTACGAGCAGTACTTC. Its translation: CACVDRASSYEQYF.

As concerns this clonotype: At one end, the junction sequence differs from germline, possibly due to a read error. The chain employs TRBV29-1 and TRBJ1-2; D uncertain. Germline V gene lookup returns CDR1 SQVTM and CDR2 ANQGSEA. CDR3 length: 8 amino acids. CDR3 in DNA: TGCAGCGTTGAGGATTACCCCTTC. Translated: CSVEDYPF.

V gene TRBV7-2 combines with J gene TRBJ2-7; 7 positions agree with TRBD1. CDR1 and CDR2 (germline): SGHTA, FQGNSA. The ends lost 4 bases at V and 2 bases at J; junction bases unmatched: 8. CDR3 size: 15 residues. The CDR3 DNA reads TGTGCCAGCAGCTCGGGACAGCCAGGGGCCTACGAGCAGTACTTC. It codes for CASSSGQPGAYEQYF.

This clonotype was picked up many times. The chain links TRBV7-9 to TRBJ1-1, with D hard to call. This CDR3 contains 12 residues. V lost 8 bases, J lost 0 bases, and 7 bases lay in between. Germline V gives CDR1 SEHNR, CDR2 FQNEAQ (reference sequence). The CDR3 sequence: CASAWVNTEAFF. The CDR3 DNA reads TGTGCCAGCGCATGGGTGAACACTGAAGCTTTCTTT.

The chain uses TRBV19 and TRBJ1-1; D not resolved. Germline V gene sequence: CDR1 LNHDA, CDR2 SQIVND (reference sequence). V lost 1 base to trimming and J lost 6 bases, with 9 bases between them. CDR3 length: 13 residues. This chain's CDR3 is CASSIGPQPEAFF. The CDR3 nucleotides read TGTGCCAGTAGTATAGGTCCCCAGCCTGAAGCTTTCTTT.

The J gene is TRBJ2-1, the V gene TRBV7-3, with 8 bases aligning to TRBD2. CDR3 length: 15 residues. With 5 bases clipped from V and 8 bases from J, the junction kept 11 bases outside the gene matches. CDR1 SGHTA and CDR2 FQGTGA come from the germline V gene. The CDR3 protein is CASSHHSGGPHEQFF. The CDR3 DNA reads as TGTGCCAGCAGCCACCATTCGGGAGGGCCACATGAGCAGTTCTTC.

Concerning this clonotype itself: It is unclear where the CDR3 begins or ends on the DNA, so no DNA is shown, and the CDR3 is as TCRdb lists it. This chain's CDR3 is CASSFPQGSCFF. The chain carries TRBV7-2 and TRBJ2-2. The CDR3 sequence runs 12 residues, both termini included. Germline V gene sequence: CDR1 SGHTA, CDR2 FQGNSA.